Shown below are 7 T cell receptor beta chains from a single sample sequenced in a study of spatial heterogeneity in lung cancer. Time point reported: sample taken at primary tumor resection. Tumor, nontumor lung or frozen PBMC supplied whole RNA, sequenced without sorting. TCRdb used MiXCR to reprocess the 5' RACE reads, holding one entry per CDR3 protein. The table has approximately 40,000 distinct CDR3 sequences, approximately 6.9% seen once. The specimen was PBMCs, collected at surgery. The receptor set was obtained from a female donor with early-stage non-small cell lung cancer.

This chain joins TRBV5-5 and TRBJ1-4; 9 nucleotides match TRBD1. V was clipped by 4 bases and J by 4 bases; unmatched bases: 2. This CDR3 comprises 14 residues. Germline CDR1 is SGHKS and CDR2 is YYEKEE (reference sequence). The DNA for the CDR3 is TGTGCCAGCAGCAGGACAGGGGTTAATGAAAAACTGTTTTTT. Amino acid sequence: CASSRTGVNEKLFF.

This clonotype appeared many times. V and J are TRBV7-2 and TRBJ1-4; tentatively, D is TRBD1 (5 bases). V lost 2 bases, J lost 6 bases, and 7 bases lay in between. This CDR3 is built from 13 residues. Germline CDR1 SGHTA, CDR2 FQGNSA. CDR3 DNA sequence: TGTGCCAGCAGCTTAATGGGGCATGAAAAACTGTTTTTT. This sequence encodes CASSLMGHEKLFF.

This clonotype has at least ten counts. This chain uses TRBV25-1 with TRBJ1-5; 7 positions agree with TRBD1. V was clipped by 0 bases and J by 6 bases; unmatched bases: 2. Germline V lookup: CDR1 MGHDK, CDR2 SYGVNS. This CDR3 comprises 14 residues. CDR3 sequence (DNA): TGTGCCAGCAGTGAATATAACAGGGGTCAGCCCCAGCATTTT. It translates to CASSEYNRGQPQHF.

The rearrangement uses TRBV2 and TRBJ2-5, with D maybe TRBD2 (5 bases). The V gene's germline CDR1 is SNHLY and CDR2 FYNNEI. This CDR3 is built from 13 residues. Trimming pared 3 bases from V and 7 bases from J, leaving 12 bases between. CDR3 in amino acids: CASSDFSGGTQYF. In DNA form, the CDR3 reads TGTGCCAGCAGTGATTTCAGCGGAGGGACCCAGTACTTC.

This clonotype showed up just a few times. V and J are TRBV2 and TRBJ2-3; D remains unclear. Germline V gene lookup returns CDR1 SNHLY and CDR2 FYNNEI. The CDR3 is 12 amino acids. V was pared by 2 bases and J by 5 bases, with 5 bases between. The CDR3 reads CASSETGDTQYF. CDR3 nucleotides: TGTGCCAGCAGTGAAACGGGAGATACGCAGTATTTT.

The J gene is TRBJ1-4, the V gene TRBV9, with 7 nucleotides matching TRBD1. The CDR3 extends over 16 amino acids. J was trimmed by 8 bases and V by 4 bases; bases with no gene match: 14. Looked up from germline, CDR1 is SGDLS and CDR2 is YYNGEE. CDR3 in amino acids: CASSHYRQGGEEKLFF. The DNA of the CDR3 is TGTGCCAGCAGCCACTACCGACAGGGAGGGGAAGAAAAACTGTTTTTT. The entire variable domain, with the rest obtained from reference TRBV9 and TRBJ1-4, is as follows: DSGVTQTPKHLITATGQRVTLRCSPRSGDLSVYWYQQSLDQGLQFLIQYYNGEERAKGNILERFSAQQFPDLHSELNLSSLELGDSALYFCASSHYRQGGEEKLFFGSGTQLSVL.

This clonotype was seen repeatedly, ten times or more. The CDR3 reads CSARTGGADTEAFF. CDR3 nucleotide sequence: TGCAGCGCACGGACAGGGGGCGCGGACACTGAAGCTTTCTTT. V is TRBV29-1 and J is TRBJ1-1, with 11 bases identical to TRBD1. The V segment lost 7 bases and the J segment 3 bases; nucleotides outside the gene matches: 7. The CDR3 is made up of 14 amino acids. Germline CDR1 reads SQVTM; CDR2 reads ANQGSEA.